The T cell receptor beta chain under discussion was sequenced for a study of cytotoxic CD8 clonotypes in ibrutinib-treated CLL. V dropped 2 bases and J dropped 5; count of bases not matched to a gene: 11. CDR3 length: 16 residues. Germline V gives CDR1 SGHVS, CDR2 FNYEAQ. The assay was immunoSEQ multiplex PCR, and TCRdb's table has in-frame clones only and misses some. The sample contains about 140,000 clones, approximately 90% of which appear only once. The J gene is TRBJ2-7, the V gene TRBV7-6, with 8 bases identical to TRBD1. The material was PBMCs, obtained after 12 months of ibrutinib treatment. The receptor was derived from a human donor with chronic lymphocytic leukemia. The CDR3, as DNA: TGTGCCAGCAGCTTAAGGGCGGGGACAGGACACGACGAGCAGTACTTC. Protein product: CASSLRAGTGHDEQYF.